The clone carrying this TCR beta chain has ten or more counts. Antigen specificity is unknown. A single-stranded UMI oligo with SP2 sequence was ligated to cDNA 3' ends. First-round PCR used about 4 cycles and beta primers RC1.1 and RC1.2 covering TRBC1 and TRBC2. TCR alpha and beta chains were handled separately starting at the second PCR. TCRdb passed the UMI-ligation and nested PCR reads through MiXCR, listing each CDR3 protein once. The table includes tens of thousands of distinct CDR3 sequences, about 7.3% detected once. These data come from a study of quantifying T cell responses using KT2 cells. Study details: cDNA was made from DNase-treated RNA using alpha and beta constant primers. Estimated efficiency of the T4 ligation step was above 8.5% under optimum conditions. Study-level results: Counts of KT2 alpha and beta sequences rose linearly with the number of KT2 cells added.

Known numbers of the T cell clone KT2 were added to PBMC. CDR3 length equals 13 residues. The ends were cut back, 2 bases at V and 7 bases at J, with 6 bases in the middle. The sequencing sample was made of PBMCs spiked with cells of the T cell clone KT2. The V call is TRBV12-3 or TRBV12-4, the J call TRBJ1-6, with D unclear. This TCR was recovered from a human donor. The CDR3 protein is CASSLQPNSPLHF. The CDR3 bases are TGTGCCAGCAGTTTACAACCCAATTCACCCCTCCACTTT.